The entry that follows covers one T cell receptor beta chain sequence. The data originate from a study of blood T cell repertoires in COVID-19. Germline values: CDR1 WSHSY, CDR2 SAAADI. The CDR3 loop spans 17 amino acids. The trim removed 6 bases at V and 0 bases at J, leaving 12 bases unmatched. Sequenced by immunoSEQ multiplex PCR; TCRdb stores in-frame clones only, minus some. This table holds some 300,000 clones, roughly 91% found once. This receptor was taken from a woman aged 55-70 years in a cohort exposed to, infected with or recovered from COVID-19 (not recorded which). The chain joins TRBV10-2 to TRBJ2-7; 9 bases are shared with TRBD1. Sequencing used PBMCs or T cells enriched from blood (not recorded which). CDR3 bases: TGCGCCAGCAGCCCTCTTGTGGGACAGGGAGACTCCTACGAGCAGTACTTC. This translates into CASSPLVGQGDSYEQYF.